The next 9 T cell receptor beta chains were all read from a single sample in a study of cytomegalovirus exposure and HLA in healthy donors. Primers for the PCR totalled 60 Vbeta and 13 Jbeta. The repertoire was sequenced with immunoSEQ multiplex PCR; TCRdb's copy has only in-frame clones and lacks some. The table lists a few hundred thousand clones, about 80% of them singletons. The sample was PBMCs. The receptors were gathered from a girl aged 2-10 years in good health and CMV-seronegative.

The chain couples TRBV2 to TRBJ2-7; tentative D call: TRBD1 (5 bases). There are 13 residues in the CDR3. CDR1 and CDR2 from the germline V gene are SNHLY and FYNNEI. The V gene lost 3 bases and the J gene lost 1 base, with 7 bases spanning the gap. Written as DNA, the CDR3 is TGTGCCAGCAGTGACAGGGAATCCTACGAGCAGTACTTC. Translation: CASSDRESYEQYF.

CDR3 residues: CASSPRDKYGYTF. CDR3 nucleotide sequence: TGTGCCAGCTCACCACGCGACAAATATGGCTACACCTTC. The chain joins TRBV18 to TRBJ1-2; D call uncertain. The CDR3 is 13 residues long. Germline loops: CDR1 KGHSH, CDR2 LQKENI. V was pared by 1 base and J by 5 bases, with 8 bases between.

The chain recombines TRBV9 with TRBJ1-2; 8 bases align to TRBD1. This CDR3 spans 16 amino acids. V was pared by 0 bases and J by 3 bases, with 7 bases of the junction left unmatched. The germline V gene has CDR1 SGDLS and CDR2 YYNGEE. The CDR3 nucleotides read TGTGCCAGCAGCGTAGCCCCGACAGGGGCGGACTATGGCTACACCTTC. The encoded protein is CASSVAPTGADYGYTF.

The J gene is TRBJ2-1, the V gene TRBV6-6; D perhaps matches TRBD1 (6 bases). V was clipped by 8 bases and J by 0 bases, with 17 bases between them. The germline V gene encodes CDR1 MNHNY and CDR2 SVGAGI (reference sequence). The CDR3 contains 16 residues. The CDR3 bases are TGTGCCAGCCGCCCCCCAGGGGTTGACTCCTACAATGAGCAGTTCTTC. Its protein product is CASRPPGVDSYNEQFF.

A single count supports this clone. The chain is built from TRBV18 and TRBJ1-1, with TRBD1 matching over 7 bases. V lost 5 bases to trimming and J lost 1 base; unmatched junction nucleotides: 4. Germline V gives CDR1 KGHSH, CDR2 LQKENI. The CDR3 has 14 residues. The DNA of the CDR3 is TGTGCCAGCTCAAATCGACAGGGGAACACTGAAGCTTTCTTT. Protein sequence: CASSNRQGNTEAFF.

The chain recombines TRBV15 with TRBJ2-5, with D perhaps TRBD1 (6 bases). This CDR3 is built from 14 residues. Germline V gene sequence: CDR1 LNHNV, CDR2 YYDKDF (reference sequence). V was trimmed by 3 bases and J by 4 bases, leaving 12 bases between them. The CDR3 coding sequence is TGTGCCACCAGCAGCTCGACAGGATTAGAGACCCAGTACTTC. It yields the protein CATSSSTGLETQYF.

Concerning this clone itself: The same CDR3 also results from other DNA sequences found in this sample. The J gene is TRBJ1-4, the V gene TRBV6-5, with D possibly being TRBD1 (5 bases). V lost 5 bases and J 8 bases, leaving 15 bases between the germline ends. In germline, CDR1 is MNHEY, CDR2 SVGAGI. The CDR3 length is 14 residues. This CDR3 reads CASSRDRGSEKLFF. The CDR3 DNA sequence: TGTGCCAGCAGTCGCGATAGGGGAAGCGAAAAACTGTTTTTT.

The J gene is TRBJ1-5, the V gene TRBV19, with D perhaps matching TRBD1 (6 bases). The germline CDR1 and CDR2 sequences are LNHDA and SQIVND (reference sequence). The CDR3 is 17 residues long. V lost 3 bases to trimming and J lost 3 bases, with 18 bases between them. The CDR3 region has the DNA TGTGCCAGTAGTATGGGGGGGGGCTCCAGCCTCAATCAGCCCCAGCATTTT. It codes for CASSMGGGSSLNQPQHF.

The CDR3 loop reads CATSQWAGAEKLFF. CDR3 bases: TGTGCCACCTCCCAGTGGGCAGGTGCGGAAAAACTGTTTTTT. The chain employs TRBV27 and TRBJ1-4; D gene ambiguous. CDR1 and CDR2 from the germline V gene are MNHEY and SMNVEV (reference sequence). The CDR3 length is 14 residues. With 10 bases removed from V and 8 bases from J, the gap between germline ends came to 20 bases.